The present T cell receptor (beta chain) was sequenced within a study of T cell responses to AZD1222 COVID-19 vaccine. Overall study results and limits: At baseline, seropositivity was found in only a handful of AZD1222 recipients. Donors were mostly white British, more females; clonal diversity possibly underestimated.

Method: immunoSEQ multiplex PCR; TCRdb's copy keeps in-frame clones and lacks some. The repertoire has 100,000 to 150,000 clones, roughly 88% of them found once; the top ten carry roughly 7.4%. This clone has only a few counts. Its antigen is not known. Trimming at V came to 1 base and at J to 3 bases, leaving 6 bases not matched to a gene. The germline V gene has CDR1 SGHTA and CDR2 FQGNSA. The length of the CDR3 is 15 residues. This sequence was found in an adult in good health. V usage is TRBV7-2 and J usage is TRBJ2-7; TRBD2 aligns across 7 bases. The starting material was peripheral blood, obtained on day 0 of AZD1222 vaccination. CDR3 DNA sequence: TGTGCCAGCAGCTTAGAGGTCGGGGGGTTCTACGAGCAGTACTTC. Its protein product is CASSLEVGGFYEQYF.